Each of the 7 T cell receptor beta chains below was sequenced from the same sample in a study of blood T cell repertoires in COVID-19. Produced via immunoSEQ multiplex PCR; TCRdb's table is partial and in-frame only. The table shows around 380,000 clones, with around 84% occurring only once. Sequenced input: peripheral blood. All receptors derive from a human donor with acute or convalescent COVID-19. The donor label of this sample is uncertain.

V gene TRBV5-1 combines with J gene TRBJ1-1; D is unclear. This CDR3 has 15 amino acids. V dropped 1 base and J dropped 1 base, with 11 bases sitting between them. Per the germline V gene, CDR1 is SGHRS and CDR2 is YFSETQ. CDR3 loop: CASSLSQTKNTEAFF. The CDR3 DNA reads TGCGCCAGCAGCTTGAGCCAGACTAAGAACACTGAAGCTTTCTTT.

This chain joins TRBV6-6 and TRBJ1-2; 8 positions agree with TRBD1. Germline CDR1 is MNHNY and CDR2 is SVGAGI (reference sequence). Unmatched junction bases numbered 3, after V lost 2 bases and J lost 4 bases. The CDR3 has 14 residues. The CDR3 loop reads CASSYTTGGYGYTF. The CDR3 DNA follows: TGTGCCAGCAGTTACACTACAGGGGGCTATGGCTACACCTTC.

The chain is built from TRBV2 and TRBJ1-2; D may be TRBD1 (6 bases). CDR1 is SNHLY, CDR2 FYNNEI, per germline. There are 12 residues in the CDR3. V shed 3 bases and J shed 6 bases, with 8 bases lying between them. CDR3 residues: CASSDRGDGYTF. CDR3 bases: TGTGCCAGCAGTGACAGGGGTGATGGCTACACCTTC.

The chain combines TRBV2 with TRBJ2-3; D possibly corresponds to TRBD1 (5 bases). The length of the CDR3 is 17 residues. The ends were cut back, 2 bases at V and 2 bases at J, with 17 bases in the middle. The V gene's germline CDR1 is SNHLY and CDR2 FYNNEI. The CDR3 spells CASSEMDIRRITDTQYF. As DNA, the CDR3 is TGTGCCAGCAGTGAAATGGACATAAGACGGATCACAGATACGCAGTATTTT.

The J gene is TRBJ1-2, the V gene TRBV7-9; possibly TRBD1 for D (5 bases). The length of the CDR3 is 14 residues. Germline lookup yields CDR1 SEHNR and CDR2 FQNEAQ (reference sequence). Deletions cut 1 base from V and 4 bases from J, with 10 bases between. The CDR3 DNA reads TGTGCCAGCAGCTTAGAGGGGCGGGGCTATGGCTACACCTTC. The encoded protein is CASSLEGRGYGYTF.

The chain has TRBV7-9 and TRBJ2-4; 9 positions match TRBD2. V lost 1 base to trimming and J lost 2 bases; unmatched junction nucleotides: 3. The CDR3 is 16 amino acids. Germline CDR1 and CDR2: SEHNR and FQNEAQ (reference sequence). The CDR3 region has the DNA TGTGCCAGCAGCTTAGGTGCTAGCGGGACCAAAAACATTCAGTACTTC. Its translation is CASSLGASGTKNIQYF.

The V and J genes are TRBV30 and TRBJ1-3; no clear D. Germline values: CDR1 GTSNPN, CDR2 SVGIG (reference sequence). V lost 0 bases and J 3 bases, leaving 9 bases between the germline ends. The CDR3 totals 14 residues. The CDR3 DNA sequence: TGTGCCTGGAGTGTTACAGCCTTTGGAAACACCATATATTTT. Translated: CAWSVTAFGNTIYF. The whole variable domain, remainder taken from reference TRBV30 and TRBJ1-3, is SQTIHQWPATLVQPVGSPLSLECTVEGTSNPNLYWYRQAAGRGLQLLFYSVGIGQISSEVPQNLSASRPQDRQFILSSKKLLLSDSGFYLCAWSVTAFGNTIYFGEGSWLTVV.